This T cell receptor (beta chain) is from a study of T cells in Graves' hyperthyroidism and ophthalmopathy. Study-wide points: Blood also held most thyroid clonotypes expanded beyond 0.001. In simple terms, a model built on 13 V-J features told ophthalmopathy apart from stable hyperthyroidism.

A few counts support this clonotype. Its target is not known. Based on clinical symptoms, serum thyroxine and TRAb, thyroid ultrasound and orbital computed tomography, diagnoses were reached. Each 10 ml fresh peripheral blood draw supplied the PBMCs. Amplified TCR beta CDR3 regions came from RNA transcripts. When the TCR CDR3 underwent first-round RT-PCR, the HTBI primer set was used. TCRdb used MiXCR to reprocess the multiplex PCR reads, holding one entry per CDR3 protein. Among a few hundred thousand distinct CDR3 sequences listed, around 15% were seen once. The receptor's source is a woman aged 25 to 45 with Graves' ophthalmopathy. Material for sequencing was blood.

The chain's CDR3 is CASSSQTGSNQPQHF. The CDR3 nucleotides read TGTGCCAGCAGTTCCCAGACAGGAAGCAATCAGCCCCAGCATTTT. This chain joins TRBV28 and TRBJ1-5, with D perhaps TRBD1 (6 bases). The V gene lost 4 bases and the J gene lost 1 base, with 11 bases spanning the gap. The V gene's germline CDR1 is MDHEN and CDR2 SYDVKM. There are 15 residues in the CDR3.